This note documents a single TCR beta chain sequence. The antigen remains unidentified. The sequenced fragment ends 3 residues before the CDR3 boundary, so the rest is inferred from the germline J gene. This entry belongs to a study of T cells in women clearing cervical HPV infection. In the study overall: Case blood drawn at lesion detection; control blood after infection cleared.

Study observations and caveats: CIN3+ cases had significantly higher TCR repertoire richness than controls, but evenness did not differ. Richness plus V gene abundances separated cases from controls with AUC approximately 0.78.

Trimming removed 5 bases from V and 1 base from J; junction bases left unmatched: 1. Germline values: CDR1 SGHTA, CDR2 FQGTGA. The CDR3 extends over 14 amino acids. Sequencing was performed with immunoSEQ multiplex PCR; in TCRdb, only in-frame clones are kept and a portion is missing. This table lists tens of thousands of clones. The clonotype originates from a woman aged 18 to 75 with a cervical HPV16 infection that either progressed to CIN3+ or cleared (not recorded which). The genes are TRBV7-3 and TRBJ2-3, with 9 bases that match TRBD2. Sequenced input: blood buffy coat. CDR3 protein: CASSPSGGTDTQYF. CDR3 DNA (partial): TGTGCCAGCAGCCCTAGCGGGGGCACAGATACG.